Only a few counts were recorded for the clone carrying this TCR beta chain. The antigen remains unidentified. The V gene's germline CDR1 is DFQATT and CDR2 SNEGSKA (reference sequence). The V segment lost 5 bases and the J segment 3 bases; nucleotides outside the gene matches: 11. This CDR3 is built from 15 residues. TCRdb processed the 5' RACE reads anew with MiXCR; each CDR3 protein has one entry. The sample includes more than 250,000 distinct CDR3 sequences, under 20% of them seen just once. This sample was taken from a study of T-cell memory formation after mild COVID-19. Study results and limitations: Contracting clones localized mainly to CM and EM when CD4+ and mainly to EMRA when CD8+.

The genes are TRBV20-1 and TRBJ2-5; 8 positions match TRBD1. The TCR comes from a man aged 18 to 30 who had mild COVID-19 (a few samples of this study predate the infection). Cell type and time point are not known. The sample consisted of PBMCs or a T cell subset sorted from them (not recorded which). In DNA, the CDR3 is TGCAGTGCTTTTTCGGACAGGGTAGAGGAAGAGACCCAGTACTTC. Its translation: CSAFSDRVEEETQYF.